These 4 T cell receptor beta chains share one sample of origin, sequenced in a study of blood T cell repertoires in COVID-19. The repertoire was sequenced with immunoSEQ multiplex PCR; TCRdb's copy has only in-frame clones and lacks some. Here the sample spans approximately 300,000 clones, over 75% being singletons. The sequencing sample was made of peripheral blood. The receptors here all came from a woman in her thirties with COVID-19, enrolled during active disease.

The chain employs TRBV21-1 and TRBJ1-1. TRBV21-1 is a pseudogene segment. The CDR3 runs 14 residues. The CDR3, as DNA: TGTGCCAGCACCAACGGGGGGATCTGCACTGAAGCTTTCTTT. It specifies CASTNGGICTEAFF.

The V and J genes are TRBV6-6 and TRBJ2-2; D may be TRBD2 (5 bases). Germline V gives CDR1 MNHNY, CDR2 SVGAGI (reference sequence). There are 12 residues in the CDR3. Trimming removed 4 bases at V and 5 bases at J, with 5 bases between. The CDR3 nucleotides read TGTGCCAGCAGTTTAGCGACCGGGGAGCTGTTTTTT. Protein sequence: CASSLATGELFF.

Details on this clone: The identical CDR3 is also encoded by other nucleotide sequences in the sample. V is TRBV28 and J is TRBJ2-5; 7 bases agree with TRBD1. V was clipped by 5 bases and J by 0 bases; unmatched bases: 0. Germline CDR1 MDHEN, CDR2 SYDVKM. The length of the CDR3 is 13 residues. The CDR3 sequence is CASSDRDQETQYF. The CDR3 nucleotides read TGTGCCAGCAGTGACAGGGACCAAGAGACCCAGTACTTC. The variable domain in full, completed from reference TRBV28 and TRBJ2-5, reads DVKVTQSSRYLVKRTGEKVFLECVQDMDHENMFWYRQDPGLGLRLIYFSYDVKMKEKGDIPEGYSVSREKKERFSLILESASTNQTSMYLCASSDRDQETQYFGPGTRLLVL.

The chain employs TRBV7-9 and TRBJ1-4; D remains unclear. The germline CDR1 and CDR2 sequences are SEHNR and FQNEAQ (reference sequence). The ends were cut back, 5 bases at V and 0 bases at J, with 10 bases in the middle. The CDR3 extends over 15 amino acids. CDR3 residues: CASSRYTTTNEKLFF. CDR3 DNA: TGTGCCAGCAGCCGCTATACTACAACTAATGAAAAACTGTTTTTT. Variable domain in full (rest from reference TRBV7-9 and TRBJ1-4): DTGVSQNPRHKITKRGQNVTFRCDPISEHNRLYWYRQTLGQGPEFLTYFQNEAQLEKSRLLSDRFSAERPKGSFSTLEIQRTEQGDSAMYLCASSRYTTTNEKLFFGSGTQLSVL.